These 2 T cell receptor beta chains originate from one sample sequenced in a study of blood T cell repertoires in COVID-19. The data were produced by immunoSEQ multiplex PCR, yet TCRdb's version contains in-frame clones alone and is incomplete. This sample carries about 370,000 clones, 75% to 90% of them seen once, and the ten largest clones take roughly 1%. The sample was PBMCs or T cells enriched from blood (not recorded which). These receptor sequences come from a man aged 18 to 29 who had recovered from COVID-19.

In DNA form, the CDR3 reads TGTGCCAGCAGCTCCGGACAGGGATACGCCGGGGAGCTGTTTTTT. Protein sequence: CASSSGQGYAGELFF. The rearrangement links TRBV7-9 to TRBJ2-2, with TRBD1 matching over 8 bases. CDR3 length equals 15 residues. Trimming took 4 bases from V and 6 from J; bases not matched to a gene: 7. The germline gives CDR1 SEHNR, CDR2 FQNEAQ (reference sequence).

The chain uses TRBV9 and TRBJ2-1, with 15 nucleotides matching TRBD2. The CDR3 covers 15 residues. Germline assignment: CDR1 SGDLS and CDR2 YYNGEE. V lost 3 bases and J lost 9; bases outside the gene matches: 4. CDR3 in amino acids: CASSDGTSGGIEQFF. The CDR3 DNA reads as TGTGCCAGCAGCGACGGGACTAGCGGGGGGATTGAGCAGTTCTTC.